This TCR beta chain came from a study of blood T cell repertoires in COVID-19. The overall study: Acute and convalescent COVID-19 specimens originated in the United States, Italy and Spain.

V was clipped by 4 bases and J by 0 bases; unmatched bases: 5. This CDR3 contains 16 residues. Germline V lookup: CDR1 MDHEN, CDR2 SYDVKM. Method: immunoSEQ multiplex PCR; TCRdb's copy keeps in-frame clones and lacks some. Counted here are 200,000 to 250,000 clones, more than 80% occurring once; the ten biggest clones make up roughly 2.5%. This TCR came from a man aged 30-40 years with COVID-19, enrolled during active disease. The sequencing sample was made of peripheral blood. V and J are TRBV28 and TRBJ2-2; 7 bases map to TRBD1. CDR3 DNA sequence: TGTGCCAGCAGTTCTCCGACAGGGTCGAACACCGGGGAGCTGTTTTTT. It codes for CASSSPTGSNTGELFF. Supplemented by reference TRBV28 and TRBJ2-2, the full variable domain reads DVKVTQSSRYLVKRTGEKVFLECVQDMDHENMFWYRQDPGLGLRLIYFSYDVKMKEKGDIPEGYSVSREKKERFSLILESASTNQTSMYLCASSSPTGSNTGELFFGEGSRLTVL.